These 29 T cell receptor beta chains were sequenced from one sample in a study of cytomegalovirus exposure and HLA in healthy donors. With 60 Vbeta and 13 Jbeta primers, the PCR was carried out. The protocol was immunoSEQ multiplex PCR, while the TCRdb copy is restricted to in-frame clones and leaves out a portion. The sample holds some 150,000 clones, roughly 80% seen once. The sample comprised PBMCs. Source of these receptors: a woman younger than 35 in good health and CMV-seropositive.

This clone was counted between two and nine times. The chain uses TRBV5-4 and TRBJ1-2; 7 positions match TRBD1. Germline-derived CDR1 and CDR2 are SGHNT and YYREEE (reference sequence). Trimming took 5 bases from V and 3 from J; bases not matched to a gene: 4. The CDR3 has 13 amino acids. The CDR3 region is CASSPDRDYGYTF. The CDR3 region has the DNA TGTGCCAGCAGTCCCGACAGGGACTATGGCTACACCTTC. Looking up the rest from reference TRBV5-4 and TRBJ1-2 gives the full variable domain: ETGVTQSPTHLIKTRGQQVTLRCSSQSGHNTVSWYQQALGQGPQFIFQYYREEENGRGNFPPRFSGLQFPNYSSELNVNALELDDSALYLCASSPDRDYGYTFGSGTRLTVV.

The CDR3 here is CASSFSWTSGGHYEQYF. Written as DNA, the CDR3 is TGTGCCAGCAGTTTTTCCTGGACTAGCGGGGGACACTACGAGCAGTACTTC. V usage is TRBV28 and J usage is TRBJ2-7; 13 bases match TRBD2. The CDR3 consists of 17 residues. V lost 3 bases and J lost 3; bases outside the gene matches: 8. Per the germline V gene, CDR1 is MDHEN and CDR2 is SYDVKM.

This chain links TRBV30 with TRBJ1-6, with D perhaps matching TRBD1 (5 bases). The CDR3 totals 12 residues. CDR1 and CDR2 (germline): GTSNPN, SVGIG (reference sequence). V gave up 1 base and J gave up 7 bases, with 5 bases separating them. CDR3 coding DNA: TGTGCCTGGAGTGGACAGAATTCACCCCTCCACTTT. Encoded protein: CAWSGQNSPLHF.

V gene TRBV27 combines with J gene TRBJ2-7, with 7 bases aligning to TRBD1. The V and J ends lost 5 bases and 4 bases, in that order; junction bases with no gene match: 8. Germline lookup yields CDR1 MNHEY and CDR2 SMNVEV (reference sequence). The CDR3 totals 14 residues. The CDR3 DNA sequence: TGTGCCAGCAGTCAACAGGGGTTCGGTTACGAGCAGTACTTC. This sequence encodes CASSQQGFGYEQYF.

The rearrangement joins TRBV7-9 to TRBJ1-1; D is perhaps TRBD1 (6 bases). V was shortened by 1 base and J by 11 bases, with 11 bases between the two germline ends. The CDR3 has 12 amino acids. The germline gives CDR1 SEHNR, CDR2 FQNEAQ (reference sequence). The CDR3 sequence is CASSLGQAVAFF. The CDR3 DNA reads TGTGCCAGCAGCTTAGGACAGGCGGTGGCTTTCTTT.

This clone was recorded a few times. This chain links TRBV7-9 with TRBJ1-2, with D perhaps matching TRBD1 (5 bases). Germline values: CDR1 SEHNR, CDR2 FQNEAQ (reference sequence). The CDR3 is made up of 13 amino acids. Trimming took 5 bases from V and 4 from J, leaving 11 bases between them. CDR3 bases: TGTGCCAGCAGCCTGACAGTTCCCTATGGCTACACCTTC. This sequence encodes CASSLTVPYGYTF.

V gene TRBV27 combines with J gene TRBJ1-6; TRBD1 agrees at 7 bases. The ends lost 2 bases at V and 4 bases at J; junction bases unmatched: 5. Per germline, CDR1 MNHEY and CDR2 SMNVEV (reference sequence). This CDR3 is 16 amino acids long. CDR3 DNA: TGTGCCAGCAGTTTACAGGGGGGCATATATAATTCACCCCTCCACTTT. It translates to CASSLQGGIYNSPLHF.

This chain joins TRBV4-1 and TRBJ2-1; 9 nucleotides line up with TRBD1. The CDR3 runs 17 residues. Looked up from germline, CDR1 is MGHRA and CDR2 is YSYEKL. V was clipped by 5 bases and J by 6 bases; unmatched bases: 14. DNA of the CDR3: TGCGCCAGCAGCGATCCCAACAGGGGGCTTTTTGTCAATGAGCAGTTCTTC. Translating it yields CASSDPNRGLFVNEQFF.

Here the CDR3 reads CASSLGTRYGYTF. CDR3 coding DNA: TGTGCCAGCAGCTTAGGGACACGTTATGGCTACACCTTC. The chain is built from TRBV7-9 and TRBJ1-2, with D maybe TRBD1 (5 bases). The CDR3 extends over 13 amino acids. Germline values: CDR1 SEHNR, CDR2 FQNEAQ (reference sequence). Trimming took 1 base from V and 5 from J, leaving 8 bases between them.

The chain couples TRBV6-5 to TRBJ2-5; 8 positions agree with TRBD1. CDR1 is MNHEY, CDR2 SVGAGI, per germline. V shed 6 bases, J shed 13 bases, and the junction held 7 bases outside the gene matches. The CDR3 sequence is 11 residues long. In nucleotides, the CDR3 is TGTGCCAGCAGCTCCGGACAGGGTCGGTACTTC. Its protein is CASSSGQGRYF.

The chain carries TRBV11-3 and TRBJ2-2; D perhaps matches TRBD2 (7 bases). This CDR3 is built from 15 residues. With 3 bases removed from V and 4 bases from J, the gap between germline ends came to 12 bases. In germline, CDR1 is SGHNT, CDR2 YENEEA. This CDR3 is CASSFSGGTTGELFF. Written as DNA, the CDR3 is TGTGCCAGCAGCTTTTCGGGGGGCACCACCGGGGAGCTGTTTTTT.

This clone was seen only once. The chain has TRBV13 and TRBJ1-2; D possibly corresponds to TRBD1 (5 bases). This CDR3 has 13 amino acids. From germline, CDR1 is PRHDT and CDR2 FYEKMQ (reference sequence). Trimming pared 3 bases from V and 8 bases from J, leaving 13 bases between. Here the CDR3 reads CASSLGGVEGYTF. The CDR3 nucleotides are TGTGCCAGCAGCTTGGGGGGGGTGGAAGGCTACACCTTC.

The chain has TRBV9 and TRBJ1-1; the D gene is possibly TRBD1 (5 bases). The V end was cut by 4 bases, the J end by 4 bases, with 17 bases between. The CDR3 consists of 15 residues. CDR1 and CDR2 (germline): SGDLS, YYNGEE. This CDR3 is CASSPMGQLLTEAFF. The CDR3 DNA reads TGTGCCAGCAGCCCCATGGGGCAGTTACTCACTGAAGCTTTCTTT.

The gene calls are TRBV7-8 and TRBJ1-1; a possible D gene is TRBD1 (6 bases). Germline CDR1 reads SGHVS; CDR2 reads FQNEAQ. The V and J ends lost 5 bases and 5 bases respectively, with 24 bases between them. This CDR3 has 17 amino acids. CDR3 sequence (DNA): TGTGCCAGCAGCAAGATTCCGGGACAACTTGTCGGTACTGAAGCTTTCTTT. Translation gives CASSKIPGQLVGTEAFF.

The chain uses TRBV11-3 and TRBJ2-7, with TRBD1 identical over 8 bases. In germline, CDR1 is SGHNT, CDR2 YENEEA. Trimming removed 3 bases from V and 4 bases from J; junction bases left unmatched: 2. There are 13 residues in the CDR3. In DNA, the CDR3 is TGTGCCAGCAGCTTGGGACAGGAGTACGAGCAGTACTTC. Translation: CASSLGQEYEQYF.

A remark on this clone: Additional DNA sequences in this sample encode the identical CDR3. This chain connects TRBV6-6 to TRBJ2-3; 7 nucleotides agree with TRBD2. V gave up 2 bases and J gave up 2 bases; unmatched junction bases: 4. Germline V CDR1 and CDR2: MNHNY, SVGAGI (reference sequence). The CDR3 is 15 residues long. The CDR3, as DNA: TGTGCCAGCAGTTACGGCCTAGCGGTCACAGATACGCAGTATTTT. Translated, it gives CASSYGLAVTDTQYF.

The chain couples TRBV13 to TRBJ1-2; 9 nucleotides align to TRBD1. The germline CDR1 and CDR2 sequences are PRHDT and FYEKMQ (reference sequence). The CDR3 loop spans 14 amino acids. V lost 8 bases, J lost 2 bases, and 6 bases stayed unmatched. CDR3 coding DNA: TGTGCCAGCGGTGAGGACAGGGGCAACTATGGCTACACCTTC. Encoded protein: CASGEDRGNYGYTF.

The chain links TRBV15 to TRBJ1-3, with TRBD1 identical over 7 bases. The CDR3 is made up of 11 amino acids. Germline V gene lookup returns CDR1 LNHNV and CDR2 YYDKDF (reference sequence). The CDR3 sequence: CATGQGNTIYF. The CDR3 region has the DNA TGTGCAACGGGACAGGGAAACACCATATATTTT.

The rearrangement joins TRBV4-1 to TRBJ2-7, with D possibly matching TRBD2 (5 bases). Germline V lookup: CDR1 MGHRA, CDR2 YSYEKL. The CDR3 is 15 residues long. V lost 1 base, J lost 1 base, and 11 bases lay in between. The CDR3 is CASSQAPGESYEQYF. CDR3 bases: TGCGCCAGCAGCCAAGCTCCCGGGGAGTCCTACGAGCAGTACTTC.

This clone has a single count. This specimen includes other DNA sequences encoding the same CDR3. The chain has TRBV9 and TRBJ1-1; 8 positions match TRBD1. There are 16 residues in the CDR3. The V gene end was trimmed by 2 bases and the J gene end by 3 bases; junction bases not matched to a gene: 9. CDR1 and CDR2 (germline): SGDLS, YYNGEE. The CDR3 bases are TGTGCCAGCAGCGTTCCGGCAGGGGGCGCGGACACTGAAGCTTTCTTT. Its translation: CASSVPAGGADTEAFF.

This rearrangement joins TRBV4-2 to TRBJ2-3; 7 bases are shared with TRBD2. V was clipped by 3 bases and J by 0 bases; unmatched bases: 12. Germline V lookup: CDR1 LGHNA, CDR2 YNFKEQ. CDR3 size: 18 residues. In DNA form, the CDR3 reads TGTGCCAGCAGCCATGTGAGCGGGGCCGACCCTAGCACAGATACGCAGTATTTT. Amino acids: CASSHVSGADPSTDTQYF.

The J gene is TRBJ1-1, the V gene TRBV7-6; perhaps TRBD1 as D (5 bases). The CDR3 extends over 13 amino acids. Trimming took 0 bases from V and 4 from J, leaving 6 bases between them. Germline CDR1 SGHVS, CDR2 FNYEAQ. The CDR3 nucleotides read TGTGCCAGCAGCTTAGCGCAGGGCACTGAAGCTTTCTTT. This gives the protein CASSLAQGTEAFF.

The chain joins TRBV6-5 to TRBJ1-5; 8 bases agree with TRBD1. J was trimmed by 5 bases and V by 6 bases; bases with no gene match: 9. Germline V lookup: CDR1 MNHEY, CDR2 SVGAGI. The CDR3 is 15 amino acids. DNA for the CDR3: TGTGCCAGCAGACTAAACAGGGGGACGGATCAGCCCCAGCATTTT. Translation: CASRLNRGTDQPQHF.

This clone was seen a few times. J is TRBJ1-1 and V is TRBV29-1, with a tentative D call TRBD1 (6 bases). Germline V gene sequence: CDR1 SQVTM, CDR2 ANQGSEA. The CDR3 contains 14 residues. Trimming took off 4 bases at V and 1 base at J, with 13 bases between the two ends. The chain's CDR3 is CSVVGWTENTEAFF. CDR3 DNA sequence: TGCAGCGTTGTGGGTTGGACAGAGAACACTGAAGCTTTCTTT.

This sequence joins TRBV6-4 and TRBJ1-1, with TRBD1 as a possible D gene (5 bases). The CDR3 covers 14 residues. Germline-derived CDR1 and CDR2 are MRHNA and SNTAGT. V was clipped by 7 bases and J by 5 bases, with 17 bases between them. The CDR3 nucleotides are TGTGCCAGCAAGCCACAGGCAGCAAGGACTGAAGCTTTCTTT. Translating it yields CASKPQAARTEAFF.

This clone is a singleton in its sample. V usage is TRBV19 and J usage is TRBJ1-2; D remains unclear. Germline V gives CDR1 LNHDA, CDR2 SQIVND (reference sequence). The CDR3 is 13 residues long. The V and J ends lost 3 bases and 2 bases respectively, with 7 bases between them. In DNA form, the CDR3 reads TGTGCCAGTAGTATGCAGAGGAACTATGGCTACACCTTC. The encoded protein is CASSMQRNYGYTF.

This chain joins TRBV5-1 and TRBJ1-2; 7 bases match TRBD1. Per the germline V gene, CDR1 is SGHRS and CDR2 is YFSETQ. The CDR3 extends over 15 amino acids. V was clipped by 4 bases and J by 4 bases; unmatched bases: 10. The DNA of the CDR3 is TGCGCCAGCAGCCAGGCAATACAGGGGCTCTATGGCTACACCTTC. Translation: CASSQAIQGLYGYTF.

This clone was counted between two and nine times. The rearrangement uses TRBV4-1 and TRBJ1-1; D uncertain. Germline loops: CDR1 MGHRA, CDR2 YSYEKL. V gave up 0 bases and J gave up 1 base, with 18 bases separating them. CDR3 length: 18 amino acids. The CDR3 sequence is CASSQDPAEGGQNTEAFF. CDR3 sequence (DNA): TGCGCCAGCAGCCAAGATCCGGCCGAGGGCGGGCAGAACACTGAAGCTTTCTTT.

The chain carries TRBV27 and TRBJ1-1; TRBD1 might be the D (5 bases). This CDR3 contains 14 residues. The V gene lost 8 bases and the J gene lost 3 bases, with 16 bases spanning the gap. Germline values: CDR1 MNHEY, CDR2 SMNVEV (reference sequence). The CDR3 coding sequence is TGTGCCAGCCGGGAGGCAGGGAGGGACACTGAAGCTTTCTTT. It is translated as CASREAGRDTEAFF.